These T cell receptor beta chains were read from a single sample in a study of identifying expanded T cells in peripheral blood. Sequencing used immunoSEQ multiplex PCR; TCRdb keeps in-frame clones, though not all of them. The profile shows 81,000 or so clones, roughly 84% of them singletons. Sequenced input: blood. Receptors originate from a person between 18 and 70 years old in good health. The CDR3 runs from the conserved cysteine through the conserved F or W. Fields, in order: clone size, V gene, D gene, J gene, CDR3 DNA, CDR3 protein. The D gene is left open where the match is weak. Size is stated for part of the rows, as once, few or many counts, or as a class when the clone is expanded.

size: NA
V: TRBV15
D: NA
J: TRBJ1-2
DNA: TGTGCCACCAGCAGAGCCGGGGGTGACTATGGCTACACCTTC
CDR3: CATSRAGGDYGYTF

size: NA
V: TRBV10-3
D: TRBD2
J: TRBJ2-5
DNA: TGTGCCATCAGGCCGGGACTAGCGGGAGAGCAAGAGACCCAGTACTTC
CDR3: CAIRPGLAGEQETQYF

size: NA
V: TRBV7-9
D: NA
J: TRBJ2-7
DNA: TGTGCCAGCAGCTACGAAGTAAACTACGAGCAGTACTTC
CDR3: CASSYEVNYEQYF

size: NA
V: TRBV7-9
D: NA
J: TRBJ2-2
DNA: TGTGCCAGCAGCGCCTGGGAGGCTGGGGAGCTGTTTTTT
CDR3: CASSAWEAGELFF

size: NA
V: TRBV7-7
D: TRBD2
J: TRBJ2-2
DNA: TGTGCTAGCAGCTTAAATCCGGGAGGATACACCGGGGAGCTGTTTTTT
CDR3: CASSLNPGGYTGELFF

size: NA
V: TRBV27
D: NA
J: TRBJ2-2
DNA: TGTGCCAGCGGGTTAAACACCGGGGAGCTGTTTTTT
CDR3: CASGLNTGELFF

size: NA
V: TRBV20-1
D: NA
J: TRBJ2-3
DNA: TGCAGTGCTAATCTAGATACGCAGTATTTT
CDR3: CSANLDTQYF

size: few
V: TRBV16
D: NA
J: TRBJ1-5
DNA: TGTGCCAGCAGCCCGGGGGGGGAGGCCAATCAGCCCCAGCATTTT
CDR3: CASSPGGEANQPQHF

size: NA
V: TRBV6-5
D: NA
J: TRBJ1-1
DNA: TGTGCCAGCAATTACCTGGGGGGGCCAGCTTTCTTT
CDR3: CASNYLGGPAFF

size: NA
V: TRBV5-8
D: NA
J: TRBJ1-4
DNA: TGTGCCAGCAGCCCGGGGGACCTTCGTGGCGAAAAACTGTTTTTT
CDR3: CASSPGDLRGEKLFF

size: NA
V: TRBV12-5
D: TRBD1
J: TRBJ2-3
DNA: TGTGCTAGTGGTTTGGGAAGCCGGACAGGGGGAGATACGCAGTATTTT
CDR3: CASGLGSRTGGDTQYF

size: NA
V: TRBV4-2
D: NA
J: TRBJ1-2
DNA: TGTGCCAGCAGCCATGGGTGGGGGCAGGACCATGGCTACACCTTC
CDR3: CASSHGWGQDHGYTF

size: NA
V: TRBV13
D: TRBD1
J: TRBJ1-1
DNA: TGTGCCAGCAGCGTACGACAGGGGAACACTGAAGCTTTCTTT
CDR3: CASSVRQGNTEAFF

size: NA
V: TRBV4-2
D: NA
J: TRBJ1-5
DNA: TGTGCCAGCAGCCAAGACAGGGGCAATCAGCCCCAGCATTTT
CDR3: CASSQDRGNQPQHF

size: NA
V: TRBV7-8
D: NA
J: TRBJ1-3
DNA: TGTGCCAGCAGCTCCGTCCCCCCGGGACAACCCTCTGGAAACACCATATATTTT
CDR3: CASSSVPPGQPSGNTIYF

size: NA
V: TRBV6-5
D: NA
J: TRBJ1-1
DNA: TGTGCCAGCAGTGAGACGTTCGGAACTGAAGCTTTCTTT
CDR3: CASSETFGTEAFF

size: NA
V: TRBV6-5
D: TRBD1
J: TRBJ2-7
DNA: TGTGCCAGCAGTAGACAGGGGAACGAGCAGTACTTC
CDR3: CASSRQGNEQYF

size: NA
V: TRBV7-2
D: NA
J: TRBJ1-4
DNA: TGTGCCAGCACGGCTGTTTCTGGAAAACTGTTTTTT
CDR3: CASTAVSGKLFF

size: once
V: TRBV5-4
D: TRBD2
J: TRBJ2-7
DNA: TGTGCCAGCGCAAAAAGACTAGCGGGAGACGAGCAGTACTTC
CDR3: CASAKRLAGDEQYF

size: NA
V: TRBV4-2
D: NA
J: TRBJ2-1
DNA: TGTGCCAGCAGCCAAGCCGATTTCAATGAGCAGTTCTTC
CDR3: CASSQADFNEQFF

size: NA
V: TRBV5-4
D: TRBD2
J: TRBJ2-1
DNA: TGTGCCAGCAGCTCGGGACTAGCGGGAGGAAGGGATGAGCAGTTCTTC
CDR3: CASSSGLAGGRDEQFF

size: NA
V: TRBV4-3
D: NA
J: TRBJ2-4
DNA: TGCGCCAGCAGCCAAGGGACCCAGAGGGACATTCAGTACTTC
CDR3: CASSQGTQRDIQYF

size: NA
V: TRBV7-8
D: NA
J: TRBJ1-5
DNA: TGTGCCAGCAGCTTAGCTCGGACTTCGGGGAATCAGCCCCAGCATTTT
CDR3: CASSLARTSGNQPQHF

size: NA
V: TRBV27
D: TRBD2
J: TRBJ2-5
DNA: TGTGCCAGCAGTTTAAGCGGGGGGTTAGAGACCCAGTACTTC
CDR3: CASSLSGGLETQYF

size: NA
V: TRBV6-1
D: TRBD2
J: TRBJ2-7
DNA: TGTGCCAGCTCTCTCGCGGGGCTAGCGGGAGCATCCTACTTC
CDR3: CASSLAGLAGASYF

size: NA
V: TRBV5-6
D: NA
J: TRBJ1-2
DNA: TGTGCCAGCAGCTTGGTAATCTCGCAGGGTGTTCAGGGCTACACCTTC
CDR3: CASSLVISQGVQGYTF

size: NA
V: TRBV7-3
D: NA
J: TRBJ1-5
DNA: TGTGCCAGCAGCTTAACCGGGGTGGGGCCCCAGCATTTT
CDR3: CASSLTGVGPQHF

size: NA
V: TRBV5-1
D: NA
J: TRBJ1-2
DNA: TGCGCCAGCAGCCCCCGGACAGAGAAGATAGATGGCTACACCTTC
CDR3: CASSPRTEKIDGYTF

size: NA
V: TRBV30
D: NA
J: TRBJ2-1
DNA: TGTGCCTGGAGTGTAATAATGAAGGGGGAGGGCCCAATGGATGAGCAGTTCTTC
CDR3: CAWSVIMKGEGPMDEQFF

size: NA
V: TRBV6-5
D: TRBD2
J: TRBJ2-3
DNA: TGTGCCAGCAGTTACTCCGAAGGGAGGGGCACAGATACGCAGTATTTT
CDR3: CASSYSEGRGTDTQYF

size: once
V: TRBV29-1
D: TRBD1
J: TRBJ2-7
DNA: TGCAGCGGTAGAACCGGGACAGGATTCTACGAGCAGTACTTC
CDR3: CSGRTGTGFYEQYF

size: few
V: TRBV5-1
D: TRBD2
J: TRBJ2-3
DNA: TGCGCCAGCGATGTAGCGGGAGCTGGGGATACGCAGTATTTT
CDR3: CASDVAGAGDTQYF

size: NA
V: TRBV6-6
D: NA
J: TRBJ2-5
DNA: TGTGCCAGCAGTTACCAACGGGAAGAGACCCAGTACTTC
CDR3: CASSYQREETQYF

size: NA
V: TRBV4-3
D: TRBD1
J: TRBJ2-1
DNA: TGCGCCAGCAGCCGAGACAGGGCGGGTTCGAATGAGCAGTTCTTC
CDR3: CASSRDRAGSNEQFF

size: NA
V: TRBV13
D: TRBD2
J: TRBJ2-7
DNA: TGTGCCAGCAGCGGGGGACTAGCGGGACCTGGGCTATCCGGGCAGTACTTC
CDR3: CASSGGLAGPGLSGQYF

size: NA
V: TRBV9
D: TRBD2
J: TRBJ2-4
DNA: TGTGCCAGCAGCGTAGGGCTAGCGGAAAACATTCAGTACTTC
CDR3: CASSVGLAENIQYF

size: once
V: TRBV6-5
D: TRBD2
J: TRBJ2-1
DNA: TGTGCCAGCAGCGGGACTAGCGTGAATGAGCAGTTCTTC
CDR3: CASSGTSVNEQFF

size: NA
V: TRBV14
D: TRBD1
J: TRBJ2-3
DNA: TGTGCCAGCAGCCACCGGGACAGAATCCTCACAGATACGCAGTATTTT
CDR3: CASSHRDRILTDTQYF

size: NA
V: TRBV20-1
D: NA
J: TRBJ2-7
DNA: TGCAGTGTTGGGCCCCGCGAGCAGTACTTC
CDR3: CSVGPREQYF

size: NA
V: TRBV19
D: NA
J: TRBJ1-1
DNA: TGTGCCAGTACGACGGGGGGAACAAGGTTGAACACTGAAGCTTTCTTT
CDR3: CASTTGGTRLNTEAFF

size: few
V: TRBV28
D: NA
J: TRBJ2-2
DNA: TGTGCCAGCAGTTTATCCGGGTCCAGTAGGAACACCGGGGAGCTGTTTTTT
CDR3: CASSLSGSSRNTGELFF

size: NA
V: TRBV5-1
D: TRBD1
J: TRBJ2-7
DNA: TGCGCCAGCAGCTTGGCCGACAGGGGCTACGAGCAGTACTTC
CDR3: CASSLADRGYEQYF

size: NA
V: TRBV5-1
D: TRBD1
J: TRBJ2-2
DNA: TGCGCCAGCAGCTTTTATGACAGGGACGCCGGGGAGCTGTTTTTT
CDR3: CASSFYDRDAGELFF

size: once
V: TRBV4-3
D: TRBD2
J: TRBJ2-7
DNA: TGCGCCAGCAGCCAGGCTAGCGGTTCCTACGAGCAGTACTTC
CDR3: CASSQASGSYEQYF

size: NA
V: TRBV28
D: NA
J: TRBJ1-2
DNA: TGTGCCAGCAGTACGGGGGCGCCGGGCTACACCTTC
CDR3: CASSTGAPGYTF

size: NA
V: TRBV2
D: NA
J: TRBJ2-1
DNA: TGTGCCAGCAGTGAAGGTTATTGGGGGCCGGACAATGAGCAGTTCTTC
CDR3: CASSEGYWGPDNEQFF

size: NA
V: TRBV4-1
D: NA
J: TRBJ1-1
DNA: TGCGCCAGCCAAAGGGGGGCGAGCACTGAAGCTTTCTTT
CDR3: CASQRGASTEAFF

size: few
V: TRBV15
D: NA
J: TRBJ2-5
DNA: TGTGCCACCAGCAGTACAGGGCGACAAGAGACCCAGTACTTC
CDR3: CATSSTGRQETQYF

size: NA
V: TRBV19
D: TRBD1
J: TRBJ1-2
DNA: TGTGCCAGTAGTCTCCGACAGGGACCGCACACCTATGGCTACACCTTC
CDR3: CASSLRQGPHTYGYTF

size: NA
V: TRBV4-1
D: TRBD1
J: TRBJ2-1
DNA: TGCGCCAGCAGCCAAGGTGGGACAGGGGTCAATGAGCAGTTCTTC
CDR3: CASSQGGTGVNEQFF

size: NA
V: TRBV4-3
D: NA
J: TRBJ2-3
DNA: TGCGCCAGCAGCCAAGATCCCCCCCCTAGCACAGATACGCAGTATTTT
CDR3: CASSQDPPPSTDTQYF

size: NA
V: TRBV14
D: TRBD2
J: TRBJ2-3
DNA: TGTGCCAGCAGCGGGACTAGCTCGGATACGCAGTATTTT
CDR3: CASSGTSSDTQYF

size: NA
V: TRBV18
D: NA
J: TRBJ2-1
DNA: TGTGCCAGCTCACCCCTAACTACAGGGAACAATGAGCAGTTCTTC
CDR3: CASSPLTTGNNEQFF

size: NA
V: TRBV2
D: NA
J: TRBJ2-1
DNA: TGTGCCAGCAGTGTGGGAAGGGCTTACAATGAGCAGTTCTTC
CDR3: CASSVGRAYNEQFF

size: NA
V: TRBV4-1
D: NA
J: TRBJ2-5
DNA: TGCGCCAGCAGCCAAGATCGGGGAGCAGGGGAGACCCAGTACTTC
CDR3: CASSQDRGAGETQYF